This T cell receptor beta chain was sequenced during a study of T cell changes during pregnancy in multiple sclerosis. The germline V gene encodes CDR1 SGDLS and CDR2 YYNGEE. There are 19 residues in the CDR3. Trimming took 2 bases from V and 2 from J, leaving 20 bases between them. Repertoires were generated with immunoSEQ multiplex PCR, while TCRdb's copy carries only in-frame clones and drops some. The table has approximately 65,000 clones, about 92% seen once. The source is a female donor in good health, enrolled as a control in a pregnancy study. This specimen was CD8+ T cells from peripheral blood mononuclear cells, taken in the third trimester of pregnancy. This chain links TRBV9 with TRBJ2-6; D is perhaps TRBD1 (6 bases). CDR3 sequence: CASSVRDTPRRAGANVLTF. The CDR3 DNA is TGTGCCAGCAGCGTCCGGGACACCCCCCGTCGGGCTGGGGCCAACGTCCTGACTTTC.